The clone carrying this T cell receptor beta chain has only one observation. As yet, its antigen is unknown. The source of the sample is a study of cytotoxic CD8 clonotypes in ibrutinib-treated CLL. Study-level points and caveats: Clonality, elevated at ibrutinib response, dropped back toward baseline at progression.

Data came from immunoSEQ multiplex PCR; TCRdb stores just in-frame clones and leaves some out. Among 95,000 to 100,000 clones, 70% to 85% were seen once, and the ten largest hold 32%. The ends were cut back, 0 bases at V and 7 bases at J, with 12 bases in the middle. The CDR3 has 14 residues. Germline CDR1 reads SNHLY; CDR2 reads FYNNEI. V usage is TRBV2 and J usage is TRBJ1-2; D might be TRBD1 (5 bases). The TCR originated in a human donor with chronic lymphocytic leukemia. The input for sequencing was PBMCs, taken after 12 months of ibrutinib treatment. The CDR3 coding sequence is TGTGCCAGCAGTGAAGCGGAAGGGGCAGGTGGCTACACCTTC. This codes for CASSEAEGAGGYTF.